The 15 T cell receptor beta chains below were found in one sample sequenced in a study of blood T cells in healthy people across ages. Primers used in a second PCR of roughly 6 to 12 cycles were a sample-barcoded 5' primer and a J-beta primer mix. TCRdb re-called the 5' RACE reads through MiXCR, storing one row per CDR3 protein. This table has around 780,000 distinct CDR3 sequences, approximately 24% appearing once. This sample also belongs to another study, concerning T cells of mothers and their children.

The sample comprised blood. Receptors were obtained from a boy younger than 18 in good health.

The V call is TRBV7-6, the J call TRBJ2-5; 8 nucleotides line up with TRBD1. Germline V gene sequence: CDR1 SGHVS, CDR2 FNYEAQ. The CDR3 sequence is 15 residues long. V gave up 5 bases and J gave up 5 bases; unmatched junction bases: 10. CDR3 sequence: CASSTRDRFDETQYF. The DNA of the CDR3 is TGTGCCAGCAGCACTCGGGACAGGTTTGATGAGACCCAGTACTTC.

This clonotype has a single count. This chain connects TRBV9 to TRBJ2-1; D unresolved. This CDR3 comprises 14 residues. Germline assignment: CDR1 SGDLS and CDR2 YYNGEE. With 0 bases removed from V and 5 bases from J, the gap between germline ends came to 9 bases. The CDR3 spells CASSVGRPNNEQFF. DNA for the CDR3: TGTGCCAGCAGCGTAGGACGTCCTAACAATGAGCAGTTCTTC.

This clonotype was detected only a few times. The CDR3 DNA is TGTGCCAGCAGCTTATTCATGGATCACGAGCAGTACTTC. Translation gives CASSLFMDHEQYF. The chain joins TRBV7-2 to TRBJ2-7, with D unclear. Germline loops: CDR1 SGHTA, CDR2 FQGNSA. Trimming took off 2 bases at V and 5 bases at J, with 10 bases between the two ends. CDR3 length: 13 amino acids. The full variable domain, completed using reference TRBV7-2 and TRBJ2-7, is GAGVSQSPSNKVTEKGKDVELRCDPISGHTALYWYRQSLGQGLEFLIYFQGNSAPDKSGLPSDRFSAERTGGSVSTLTIQRTQQEDSAVYLCASSLFMDHEQYFGPGTRLTVT.

V usage is TRBV20-1 and J usage is TRBJ1-2; D ambiguous. Germline V CDR1 and CDR2: DFQATT, SNEGSKA (reference sequence). The CDR3 spans 14 residues. Deletions cut 0 bases from V and 2 bases from J, with 10 bases between. CDR3: CSARDGWLNYGYTF. The CDR3 DNA reads TGCAGTGCTAGAGACGGATGGCTGAACTATGGCTACACCTTC.

CDR3 protein: CSARDAGAEQYF. The CDR3 nucleotides are TGCAGTGCTAGAGATGCGGGAGCCGAGCAGTACTTC. The chain uses TRBV20-1 and TRBJ2-7; 7 bases agree with TRBD2. This CDR3 comprises 12 residues. Germline-derived CDR1 and CDR2 are DFQATT and SNEGSKA (reference sequence). V was clipped by 0 bases and J by 6 bases; unmatched bases: 2.

The rearrangement links TRBV5-1 to TRBJ2-5, with D perhaps matching TRBD1 or TRBD2 (5 bases each). The DNA matches TRBJ2-1 better at its end, which makes the J call doubtful. Germline V gene lookup returns CDR1 SGHRS and CDR2 YFSETQ. This CDR3 is built from 15 residues. The CDR3 DNA sequence: TGCGCCAGCAGCCGAGACCGGGACGCATACAATGAGCAGTTCTTC. Protein product: CASSRDRDAYNEQFF.

In its sample, this clonotype was seen a few times. The chain uses TRBV12-3 or TRBV12-4 and TRBJ2-5; 10 bases are a match to TRBD1. Unmatched junction bases numbered 11, after V lost 6 bases and J lost 10 bases. The CDR3 contains 14 residues. The CDR3 sequence: CASSPGQGILDQYF. CDR3 nucleotides: TGTGCCAGCAGCCCGGGACAGGGGATCTTGGACCAGTACTTC.

The chain joins TRBV12-3 or TRBV12-4 to TRBJ2-5; possibly TRBD1 for D (6 bases). V gave up 5 bases and J gave up 5 bases, with 15 bases separating them. This CDR3 is 14 amino acids long. CDR3: CASSHREGGETQYF. DNA for the CDR3: TGTGCCAGCAGTCACAGGGAAGGTGGGGAGACCCAGTACTTC.

There are a few counts of this clonotype. The chain recombines TRBV10-3 with TRBJ1-5, with D perhaps TRBD1 (6 bases). V shed 6 bases and J shed 5 bases, with 11 bases lying between them. This CDR3 is 13 amino acids long. Germline lookup yields CDR1 ENHRY and CDR2 SYGVKD. The CDR3 loop is CAIRGHGDQPQHF. CDR3 DNA sequence: TGTGCCATCAGGGGACATGGGGATCAGCCCCAGCATTTT.

The V gene is TRBV20-1, the J gene TRBJ2-7; 8 bases line up with TRBD2. J lost 4 bases, V lost 1 base, and 6 bases had no gene match. This CDR3 has 14 amino acids. CDR1 is DFQATT and CDR2 is SNEGSKA in the germline V gene (reference sequence). CDR3 residues: CSARAGSGGYEQYF. Written as DNA, the CDR3 is TGCAGTGCTAGAGCGGGCAGCGGGGGTTACGAGCAGTACTTC.

This clonotype has a handful of counts. The genes are TRBV7-9 and TRBJ2-7; 7 bases align to TRBD1. Looked up from germline, CDR1 is SEHNR and CDR2 is FQNEAQ (reference sequence). This CDR3 spans 15 amino acids. V lost 4 bases, J lost 3 bases, and 9 bases stayed unmatched. This chain's CDR3 is CASSSRDRGDYEQYF. The CDR3 DNA follows: TGTGCCAGCAGCTCCCGGGACAGAGGGGACTACGAGCAGTACTTC.

This clonotype has a handful of counts. V is TRBV7-2 and J is TRBJ2-2; D is perhaps TRBD2 (5 bases). In germline, CDR1 is SGHTA, CDR2 FQGNSA. The CDR3 runs to 15 residues. V gave up 6 bases and J gave up 4 bases, with 15 bases separating them. The CDR3 is CASSQLVFRTGELFF. CDR3 bases: TGTGCCAGCAGTCAACTAGTGTTCCGCACCGGGGAGCTGTTTTTT. Full variable domain (remainder filled in from reference TRBV7-2 and TRBJ2-2): GAGVSQSPSNKVTEKGKDVELRCDPISGHTALYWYRQSLGQGLEFLIYFQGNSAPDKSGLPSDRFSAERTGGSVSTLTIQRTQQEDSAVYLCASSQLVFRTGELFFGEGSRLTVL.

This clonotype has more than one count but fewer than ten. The junction departs from the called germline gene at one end, perhaps through a read error. The chain employs TRBV6-5 and TRBJ2-7; the D call may be TRBD1 or TRBD2 (5 bases each). The CDR3 sequence is 18 residues long. Germline CDR1 is MNHEY and CDR2 is SVGAGI. CDR3 DNA sequence: TGTGCCAGCAGTTCTGCCGGAGCGGTCCGGGGCCCCTCCTACGAGCAGTGCTTC. Protein: CASSSAGAVRGPSYEQCF.

This clonotype was counted only a few times. V is TRBV10-3 and J is TRBJ1-2, with 7 positions matching TRBD1. Trimming cost V 3 bases and J 11 bases; bases outside gene matches: 9. The CDR3 spans 13 residues. Germline CDR1 and CDR2: ENHRY and SYGVKD. CDR3 DNA sequence: TGTGCCATCAGTGACGGGACAGCAGTTGGTTACACCTTC. Translation: CAISDGTAVGYTF.

The chain couples TRBV29-1 to TRBJ1-3, with a weak D call TRBD1 (5 bases). Trimming took 7 bases from V and 8 from J, leaving 12 bases between them. Germline CDR1 and CDR2: SQVTM and ANQGSEA. The CDR3 runs to 11 residues. The CDR3 coding sequence is TGCAGCGGCGTGAGGGGCGACACCATATATTTT. Amino acids: CSGVRGDTIYF.